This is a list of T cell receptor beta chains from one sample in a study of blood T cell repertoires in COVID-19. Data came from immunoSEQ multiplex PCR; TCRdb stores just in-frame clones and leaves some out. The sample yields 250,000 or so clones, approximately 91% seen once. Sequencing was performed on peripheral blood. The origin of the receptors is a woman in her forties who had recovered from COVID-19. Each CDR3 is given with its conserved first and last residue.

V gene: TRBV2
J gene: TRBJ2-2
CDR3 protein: CASSEIHSGELFF

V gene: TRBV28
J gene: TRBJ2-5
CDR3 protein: CASNTPQQGPEETQYF

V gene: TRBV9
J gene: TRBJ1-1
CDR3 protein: CASSVETDDQAFF

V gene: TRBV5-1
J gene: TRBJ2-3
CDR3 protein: CASSLAAGLEGDTQYF

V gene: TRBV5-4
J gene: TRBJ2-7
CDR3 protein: CASSSGSYEQYF

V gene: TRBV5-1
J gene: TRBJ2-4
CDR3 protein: CASSLTYFGTGGKNIQYF

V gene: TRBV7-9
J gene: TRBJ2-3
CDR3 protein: CASRQTSGTDTQYF

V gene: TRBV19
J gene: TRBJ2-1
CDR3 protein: CASKPTSGGGEQFF

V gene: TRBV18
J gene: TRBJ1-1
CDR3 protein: CASSPRTGVDTEAFF

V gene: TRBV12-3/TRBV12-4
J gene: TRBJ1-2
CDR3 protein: CASSLGSYYGYTF

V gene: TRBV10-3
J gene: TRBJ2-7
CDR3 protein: CATRPGQDTNEQYF

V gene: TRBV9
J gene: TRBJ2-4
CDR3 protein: CASSALAGAQNIQYF

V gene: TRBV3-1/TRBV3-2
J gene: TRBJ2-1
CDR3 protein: CASSPHLGDSRKNEQFF

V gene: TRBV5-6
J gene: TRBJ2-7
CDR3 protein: CASSSWDRGLSEQYF

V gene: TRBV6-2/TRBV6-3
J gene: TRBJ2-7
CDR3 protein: CASSSSTGTYEQYF

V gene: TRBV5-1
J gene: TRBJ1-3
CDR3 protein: CASSLEGQAGNTIYF

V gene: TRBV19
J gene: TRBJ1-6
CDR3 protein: CASSPGQGLYNSPLHF

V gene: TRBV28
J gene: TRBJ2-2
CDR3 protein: CASSFWTSGKNTGELFF

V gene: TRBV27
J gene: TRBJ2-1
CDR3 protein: CASSKLGNEQFF

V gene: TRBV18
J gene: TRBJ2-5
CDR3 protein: CASSLGTDQETQYF

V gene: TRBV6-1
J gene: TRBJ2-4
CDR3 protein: CASSELQFIQYF

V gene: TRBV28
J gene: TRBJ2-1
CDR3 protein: CASRRTGKSNEQFF

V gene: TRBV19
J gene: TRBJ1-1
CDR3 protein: CASSDLPGVRTEAFF

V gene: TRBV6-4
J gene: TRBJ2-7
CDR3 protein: CASSDPERSSVPEQYF

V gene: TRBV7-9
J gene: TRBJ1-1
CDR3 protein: CASSQDTGGAFF

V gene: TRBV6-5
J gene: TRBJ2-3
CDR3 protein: CASSSRGLSTDTQYF

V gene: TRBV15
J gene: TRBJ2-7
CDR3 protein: CATSEQGLGEQYF

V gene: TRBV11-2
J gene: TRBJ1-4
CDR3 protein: CASSSGGTNEKLFF

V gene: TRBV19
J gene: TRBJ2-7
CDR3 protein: CASSPGQGGYEQYF

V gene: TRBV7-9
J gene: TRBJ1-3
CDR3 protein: CASSQIDRVAGNTIYF

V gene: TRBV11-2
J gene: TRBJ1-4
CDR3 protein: CASSLDLRTGKLNEKLFF

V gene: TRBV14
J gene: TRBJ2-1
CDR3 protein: CASSQGTSGTRPHNEQFF

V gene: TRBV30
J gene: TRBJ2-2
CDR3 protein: CAWLPGGVWTGELFF

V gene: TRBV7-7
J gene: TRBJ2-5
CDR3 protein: CASSLAGAEQETQYF

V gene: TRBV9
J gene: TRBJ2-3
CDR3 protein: CASSVTFTGGVGTTDTQYF

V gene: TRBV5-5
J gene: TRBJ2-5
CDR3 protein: CASSLGPSQETQYF

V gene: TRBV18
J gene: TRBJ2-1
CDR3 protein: CASSPQSDSYNEQFF

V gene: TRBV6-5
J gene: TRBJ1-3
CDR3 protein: CASRQQGSGNTIYF

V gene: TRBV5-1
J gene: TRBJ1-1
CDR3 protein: CASSPRTGMNTEAFF

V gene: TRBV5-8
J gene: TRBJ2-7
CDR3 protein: CASSPNWGTSTSYEQYF